What follows are 32 T cell receptor beta chains derived from one specimen sequenced in a study of Graves' ophthalmopathy and Graves' hyperthyroidism (dated by TCRdb to between 2017 and 2018). The sequencing machine was an Illumina HiSeq 2000. TCR beta CDR3 regions were amplified from RNA transcripts for repertoire sequencing. The first round of RT-PCR was done with HTBI primers and the Qiagen OneStep RT-PCR kit, and was followed by a second round of multiplex PCR, then size selection and purification. TCRdb ran its own pipeline on the public reads, namely fastp trimming at Q25 and MiXCR clone calling, and kept in-frame beta chains. Rows matching on CDR3 protein sequence are summarized as one entry with the most common DNA and genes. The sample has about 740,000 distinct CDR3 sequences on record, roughly 40% of them singletons. Approximately 43% of the sample lies in the top ten. Sequenced material: peripheral blood. These receptor sequences come from an adult man with Graves' ophthalmopathy.

This rearrangement joins TRBV7-3 to TRBJ2-3; D is uncertain. V lost 2 bases and J lost 2, with 5 bases in between. The germline gives CDR1 SGHTA, CDR2 FQGTGA. There are 13 residues in the CDR3. CDR3 coding DNA: TGTGCCAGCAGCTTATACCTCACAGATACGCAGTATTTT. The encoded protein is CASSLYLTDTQYF.

V usage is TRBV5-1 and J usage is TRBJ2-7, with D perhaps TRBD2 (6 bases). The germline V gene has CDR1 SGHRS and CDR2 YFSETQ. This CDR3 has 15 residues. The V and J ends lost 3 bases and 3 bases respectively, with 16 bases between them. CDR3 sequence (DNA): TGCGCCAGCAGCTACGATGGCGGGATAAGCTACGAGCAGTACTTC. Protein product: CASSYDGGISYEQYF.

This clonotype was detected many times. The chain links TRBV9 to TRBJ1-6; D call uncertain. CDR3 size: 14 residues. The V end was cut by 0 bases, the J end by 10 bases, with 11 bases between. CDR1 and CDR2 from the germline V gene are SGDLS and YYNGEE. CDR3 sequence reads: CASSVGGLGSPLHF. The DNA of the CDR3 is TGTGCCAGCAGCGTAGGGGGTCTTGGGTCACCCCTCCACTTT.

This clonotype showed up just a few times. The CDR3 loop is CASLTGLTEAFF. The DNA of the CDR3 is TGTGCCAGCCTGACAGGGCTCACTGAAGCTTTCTTT. The rearrangement uses TRBV7-9 and TRBJ1-1; 7 bases are shared with TRBD1. V lost 8 bases and J lost 4; bases outside the gene matches: 4. Germline V lookup: CDR1 SEHNR, CDR2 FQNEAQ (reference sequence). The CDR3 sequence is 12 residues long.

CDR3 in DNA: TGTGCCAGCAGTGAAGTGGACAGGGGCGAGACTGGCTACACCTTC. Its translation is CASSEVDRGETGYTF. This sequence joins TRBV25-1 and TRBJ1-2; 9 bases fit TRBD1. In germline, CDR1 is MGHDK, CDR2 SYGVNS. The V segment lost 2 bases and the J segment 7 bases; nucleotides outside the gene matches: 8. The CDR3 runs 15 residues.

A remark on this clonotype: A read error is possible here, since a much larger clone lies one base away. This chain uses TRBV11-2 with TRBJ2-5; 8 bases agree with TRBD2. This CDR3 spans 18 amino acids. Germline CDR1 and CDR2: SGHAT and FQNNGV. The CDR3 DNA follows: TGTGCCAGCAGCTTAGTTTCGGTTTCTACTAGCGGACAAGGGACCCAGTACTTC. This gives the protein CASSLVSVSTSGQGTQYF.

This clonotype was seen ten or more times. The V call is TRBV29-1, the J call TRBJ2-5; TRBD2 agrees at 9 bases. Trimming took 3 bases from V and 1 from J; bases not matched to a gene: 12. CDR1 SQVTM and CDR2 ANQGSEA come from the germline V gene. CDR3 length equals 17 residues. The CDR3 DNA reads TGCAGCGTTGAGATAATATCGCGGGAGGGGTGCCAAGAGACCCAGTACTTC. It yields the protein CSVEIISREGCQETQYF.

The chain recombines TRBV7-9 with TRBJ2-2; D possibly uses TRBD1 or TRBD2 (6 bases each). Trimming removed 5 bases at V and 7 bases at J, with 17 bases between. CDR1 is SEHNR, CDR2 FQNEAQ, per germline (reference sequence). The CDR3 spans 15 residues. CDR3 sequence reads: CASSQDEGGSGELFF. CDR3 nucleotide sequence: TGTGCCAGCAGCCAAGATGAAGGGGGGAGCGGGGAGCTGTTTTTT.

The rearrangement links TRBV20-1 to TRBJ2-3; TRBD1 aligns across 7 bases. Germline V CDR1 and CDR2: DFQATT, SNEGSKA (reference sequence). This CDR3 has 15 amino acids. V gave up 5 bases and J gave up 3 bases; unmatched junction bases: 11. The CDR3 protein is CSAVEGAGGTDTQYF. CDR3 sequence (DNA): TGCAGTGCTGTCGAGGGGGCAGGGGGAACAGATACGCAGTATTTT.

This clonotype was detected only a few times. V gene TRBV15 combines with J gene TRBJ1-2; D is uncertain. Looked up from germline, CDR1 is LNHNV and CDR2 is YYDKDF (reference sequence). The CDR3 is 14 residues long. The ends were cut back, 3 bases at V and 3 bases at J, with 11 bases in the middle. The CDR3 here is CATSSESNDYGYTF. CDR3 DNA sequence: TGTGCCACCAGCAGTGAATCTAACGACTATGGCTACACCTTC.

The chain employs TRBV7-9 and TRBJ2-2; TRBD2 aligns across 9 bases. The V gene end was trimmed by 5 bases and the J gene end by 3 bases; junction bases not matched to a gene: 7. The CDR3 runs 16 residues. Per the germline V gene, CDR1 is SEHNR and CDR2 is FQNEAQ (reference sequence). CDR3 protein: CASSPSRTSDTGELFF. CDR3 bases: TGTGCCAGCAGCCCATCTAGGACTAGCGACACCGGGGAGCTGTTTTTT. Filled out from reference TRBV7-9 and TRBJ2-2, the complete variable domain reads DTGVSQNPRHKITKRGQNVTFRCDPISEHNRLYWYRQTLGQGPEFLTYFQNEAQLEKSRLLSDRFSAERPKGSFSTLEIQRTEQGDSAMYLCASSPSRTSDTGELFFGEGSRLTVL.

This clonotype has only a few counts. This chain uses TRBV30 with TRBJ1-1, with D possibly TRBD1 on 6 matching bases. This CDR3 contains 14 residues. V lost 4 bases and J 4 bases, leaving 16 bases between the germline ends. CDR1 GTSNPN and CDR2 SVGIG come from the germline V gene (reference sequence). CDR3 residues: CAWTDSPRSTEAFF. The CDR3 DNA reads TGTGCCTGGACGGACAGCCCCAGGAGCACTGAAGCTTTCTTT.

This clonotype occurred once. The V call is TRBV7-9, the J call TRBJ1-1, with D hard to call. The CDR3 has 11 amino acids. Germline lookup yields CDR1 SEHNR and CDR2 FQNEAQ (reference sequence). V gave up 5 bases and J gave up 6 bases, with 7 bases separating them. The CDR3 protein is CASSARAEAFF. In DNA form, the CDR3 reads TGTGCCAGCAGCGCGAGGGCTGAAGCTTTCTTT.

This clonotype was seen at least ten times. V and J are TRBV7-8 and TRBJ1-3, with D possibly TRBD1 on 5 matching bases. Germline V lookup: CDR1 SGHVS, CDR2 FQNEAQ. The CDR3 spans 17 residues. V was shortened by 5 bases and J by 2 bases, with 19 bases between the two germline ends. CDR3 bases: TGTGCCAGCAGCGCCGGGGGAGATCGAGTAACTGGAAACACCATATATTTT. Protein sequence: CASSAGGDRVTGNTIYF.

This clonotype was detected many times. The V call is TRBV19, the J call TRBJ1-5, with TRBD1 as a possible D gene (6 bases). In germline, CDR1 is LNHDA, CDR2 SQIVND (reference sequence). The ends were cut back, 9 bases at V and 5 bases at J, with 17 bases in the middle. The CDR3 is 14 amino acids. The CDR3 DNA sequence: TGTGCCAGCTCACAGGGTTATGAGGATCAGCCCCAGCATTTT. Its protein is CASSQGYEDQPQHF.

The chain employs TRBV2 and TRBJ1-1, with unresolved D. V gave up 4 bases and J gave up 1 base, with 10 bases separating them. The CDR3 sequence is 14 residues long. Germline CDR1 reads SNHLY; CDR2 reads FYNNEI. Written as DNA, the CDR3 is TGTGCCAGCAGTGGGGCAGATACGAACACTGAAGCTTTCTTT. The encoded protein is CASSGADTNTEAFF. The entire variable domain, with the rest obtained from reference TRBV2 and TRBJ1-1, is as follows: EPEVTQTPSHQVTQMGQEVILRCVPISNHLYFYWYRQILGQKVEFLVSFYNNEISEKSEIFDDQFSVERPDGSNFTLKIRSTKLEDSAMYFCASSGADTNTEAFFGQGTRLTVV.

This clonotype occurred many times. This sequence joins TRBV2 and TRBJ1-1; D is undetermined. The germline V and J ends were trimmed by 1 base and 5 bases, with 8 bases remaining between them. The CDR3 length is 13 residues. The germline V gene has CDR1 SNHLY and CDR2 FYNNEI. CDR3: CASSEERGTEAFF. The CDR3, as DNA: TGTGCCAGCAGTGAAGAGCGAGGGACTGAAGCTTTCTTT.

This clonotype was counted ten times or more. Here the CDR3 reads CASSPTPHTEAFF. In nucleotides, the CDR3 is TGTGCCAGCAGCCCTACACCCCACACTGAAGCTTTCTTT. The V and J genes are TRBV7-9 and TRBJ1-1; no firm D call. CDR3 length: 13 amino acids. CDR1 SEHNR and CDR2 FQNEAQ come from the germline V gene (reference sequence). V shed 5 bases and J shed 3 bases, with 10 bases lying between them.

The chain joins TRBV2 to TRBJ2-5; the D is unclear. This CDR3 comprises 15 residues. V was cut by 5 bases and J by 2 bases, with 15 bases left in between. Germline CDR1 is SNHLY and CDR2 is FYNNEI. The CDR3 reads CASSFRSPRQETQYF. The CDR3, as DNA: TGTGCCAGCAGTTTCCGTTCCCCCAGGCAAGAGACCCAGTACTTC.

In the case of this clonotype: A much larger clonotype is one base distant, so this may be a read error. The chain combines TRBV7-9 with TRBJ2-7; TRBD2 matches 11 bases. Germline values: CDR1 SEHNR, CDR2 FQNEAQ (reference sequence). The CDR3 has 13 residues. CDR3 DNA: TGTGCCAGCAGTTTAGCGGGGGGGCCCGAGCAGTACTTC. It encodes CASSLAGGPEQYF. Full variable domain (rest looked up from reference TRBV7-9 and TRBJ2-7): DTGVSQNPRHKITKRGQNVTFRCDPISEHNRLYWYRQTLGQGPEFLTYFQNEAQLEKSRLLSDRFSAERPKGSFSTLEIQRTEQGDSAMYLCASSLAGGPEQYFGPGTRLTVT.

The chain combines TRBV5-1 with TRBJ1-3; D remains unclear. CDR3 length equals 15 residues. V was shortened by 0 bases and J by 2 bases, with 9 bases between the two germline ends. Germline CDR1 is SGHRS and CDR2 is YFSETQ. CDR3 coding DNA: TGCGCCAGCAGCTTGGATTTGGGGACTGGAAACACCATATATTTT. Translating it yields CASSLDLGTGNTIYF. The full variable domain, rest sourced from reference TRBV5-1 and TRBJ1-3, is KAGVTQTPRYLIKTRGQQVTLSCSPISGHRSVSWYQQTPGQGLQFLFEYFSETQRNKGNFPGRFSGRQFSNSRSEMNVSTLELGDSALYLCASSLDLGTGNTIYFGEGSWLTVV.

The chain has TRBV7-9 and TRBJ1-1, with D possibly matching TRBD1 (5 bases). The germline V gene encodes CDR1 SEHNR and CDR2 FQNEAQ (reference sequence). V lost 9 bases, J lost 5 bases, and 16 bases lay in between. The CDR3 contains 13 residues. CDR3 residues: CASQRGGGTEAFF. CDR3 DNA: TGTGCCAGTCAAAGGGGCGGGGGAACTGAAGCTTTCTTT.

The chain recombines TRBV2 with TRBJ2-7, with D unresolved. This CDR3 contains 13 residues. Germline V gene data show CDR1 as SNHLY and CDR2 as FYNNEI. V gave up 8 bases and J gave up 4 bases, with 15 bases separating them. In nucleotides, the CDR3 is TGTGCCAGCGATGAAGCTGACGATTACGAGCAGTACTTC. As protein: CASDEADDYEQYF. Complete variable domain (other parts from reference TRBV2 and TRBJ2-7): EPEVTQTPSHQVTQMGQEVILRCVPISNHLYFYWYRQILGQKVEFLVSFYNNEISEKSEIFDDQFSVERPDGSNFTLKIRSTKLEDSAMYFCASDEADDYEQYFGPGTRLTVT.

This clonotype was seen more than once but under ten times. J is TRBJ1-3 and V is TRBV4-3; tentative D call: TRBD1 (5 bases). Germline V CDR1 and CDR2: LGHNA, YSLEER. V was trimmed by 2 bases and J by 7 bases, leaving 18 bases between them. The CDR3 contains 16 residues. The CDR3 bases are TGCGCCAGCAGCCAAACCCTAGTTGGAAGGGGCAACACCATATATTTT. Encoded protein: CASSQTLVGRGNTIYF.

As regards this clonotype: Relative to the germline gene, one junction end is altered; a read error may explain this. V usage is TRBV29-1 and J usage is TRBJ2-5; D is possibly TRBD2 (5 bases). The germline V gene has CDR1 SQVTM and CDR2 ANQGSEA. The CDR3 has 13 amino acids. This CDR3 reads CSATSSGQETQHF. CDR3 sequence (DNA): TGCAGCGCCACCTCGAGCGGCCAAGAGACCCAGCACTTC. Full variable domain (remainder filled in from reference TRBV29-1 and TRBJ2-5): SAVISQKPSRDICQRGTSLTIQCQVDSQVTMMFWYRQQPGQSLTLIATANQGSEATYESGFVIDKFPISRPNLTFSTLTVSNMSPEDSSIYLCSATSSGQETQHFGPGTRLLVL.

The chain joins TRBV12-3 or TRBV12-4 to TRBJ1-4; D remains ambiguous. This CDR3 contains 14 residues. V was shortened by 6 bases and J by 4 bases, with 12 bases between the two germline ends. CDR3 DNA sequence: TGTGCCAGCAGCCCCCGAGTGGATAATGAAAAACTGTTTTTT. This translates into CASSPRVDNEKLFF.

This clonotype was found once. The chain has TRBV12-3 or TRBV12-4 and TRBJ1-3, with D perhaps TRBD1 (5 bases). Trimming pared 5 bases from V and 3 bases from J, leaving 17 bases between. There are 16 residues in the CDR3. The CDR3 protein is CASSGDWGRYGNTIYF. The CDR3 DNA follows: TGTGCCAGCAGTGGAGACTGGGGCAGATATGGAAACACCATATATTTT.

This clonotype was seen a single time. This may be a read error: a much more frequent sequence differs by one nucleotide. The chain employs TRBV19 and TRBJ2-5; the D is unclear. The CDR3 length is 11 residues. Germline V gene data show CDR1 as LNHDA and CDR2 as SQIVND (reference sequence). The CDR3 coding sequence is TGTGCCAGCAGTAACACAGAGACCCAGTGCTTC. It yields the protein CASSNTETQCF.

CDR3 residues: CASSRGPGDPGELFF. The CDR3 nucleotides read TGTGCCAGCAGCCGAGGCCCAGGGGATCCCGGGGAGCTGTTTTTT. The chain links TRBV7-9 to TRBJ2-2, with D perhaps matching TRBD1 (6 bases). Per the germline V gene, CDR1 is SEHNR and CDR2 is FQNEAQ (reference sequence). The length of the CDR3 is 15 residues. Trimming left V 5 bases short and J 6 bases short, with 16 bases between.

CDR3 loop: CSASGGYTTVIGETQYF. CDR3 DNA: TGCAGTGCTTCGGGGGGGTACACGACGGTAATCGGAGAGACCCAGTACTTC. This chain connects TRBV20-1 to TRBJ2-5, with 8 positions matching TRBD2. Germline loops: CDR1 DFQATT, CDR2 SNEGSKA (reference sequence). The CDR3 spans 17 residues. V lost 5 bases, J lost 4 bases, and 18 bases stayed unmatched.

This clonotype was seen ten or more times. V and J are TRBV14 and TRBJ1-2, with D maybe TRBD1 (5 bases). V lost 4 bases to trimming and J lost 2 bases, with 8 bases between them. Looked up from germline, CDR1 is SGHDN and CDR2 is FVKESK. There are 13 residues in the CDR3. DNA for the CDR3: TGTGCCAGCAGCCGGTCAGGGAACTATGGCTACACCTTC. Protein sequence: CASSRSGNYGYTF.

This clonotype has at least ten counts. The chain couples TRBV7-9 to TRBJ1-1, with unresolved D. V was clipped by 1 base and J by 5 bases, with 11 bases between them. This CDR3 region has 14 residues. Germline CDR1 and CDR2: SEHNR and FQNEAQ (reference sequence). CDR3 sequence (DNA): TGTGCCAGCAGCTTAGATGAAGGGAGTACTGAAGCTTTCTTT. It codes for CASSLDEGSTEAFF. The entire variable domain, with the rest obtained from reference TRBV7-9 and TRBJ1-1, is as follows: DTGVSQNPRHKITKRGQNVTFRCDPISEHNRLYWYRQTLGQGPEFLTYFQNEAQLEKSRLLSDRFSAERPKGSFSTLEIQRTEQGDSAMYLCASSLDEGSTEAFFGQGTRLTVV.